These T cell receptor beta chains were read from a single sample in a study of blood T cell repertoires in COVID-19. The protocol was immunoSEQ multiplex PCR, while the TCRdb copy is restricted to in-frame clones and leaves out a portion. The sample lists approximately 400,000 clones, about 91% seen once, with roughly 12% in the top ten. What was sequenced was peripheral blood. The receptors were gathered from a woman between 45 and 60 years old with COVID-19, enrolled during active disease. Both conserved end residues are part of each CDR3. D genes are given only for firm matches. The size entry is marked missing in some rows and otherwise reads once, few, many or a size class.

d_gene: .; abundance: .; v_gene: TRBV19; j_gene: TRBJ1-5; CDR3aa: CASSINPEGPQHF; CDR3nt: TGTGCCAGTAGTATAAACCCGGAGGGGCCCCAGCATTTT
d_gene: TRBD2; abundance: .; v_gene: TRBV3-1/TRBV3-2; j_gene: TRBJ2-7; CDR3aa: CASSLLAGGSDEQYF; CDR3nt: TGTGCCAGCAGCCTTCTAGCGGGGGGGAGCGACGAGCAGTACTTC
d_gene: .; abundance: .; v_gene: TRBV4-1; j_gene: TRBJ2-2; CDR3aa: CASSLLEGAPVYRTGELFF; CDR3nt: TGCGCCAGCAGCCTACTTGAAGGGGCGCCCGTATATCGGACCGGGGAGCTGTTTTTT
d_gene: .; abundance: .; v_gene: TRBV5-1; j_gene: TRBJ2-7; CDR3aa: CASSLDEGGRGEVKQYF; CDR3nt: TGCGCCAGCAGCTTGGACGAAGGCGGGCGCGGGGAAGTTAAGCAGTACTTC
d_gene: .; abundance: .; v_gene: TRBV19; j_gene: TRBJ1-1; CDR3aa: CASTLGRGAPEAFF; CDR3nt: TGTGCCAGTACATTAGGGAGGGGCGCCCCTGAAGCTTTCTTT
d_gene: .; abundance: .; v_gene: TRBV3-1/TRBV3-2; j_gene: TRBJ2-7; CDR3aa: CASSSDPGFPSPYYEQYF; CDR3nt: TGTGCCAGCAGTTCAGACCCAGGGTTTCCAAGCCCTTACTACGAGCAGTACTTC
d_gene: .; abundance: .; v_gene: TRBV9; j_gene: TRBJ2-7; CDR3aa: CASSVNAGTLLYEQYF; CDR3nt: TGTGCCAGCAGCGTAAACGCGGGAACACTTCTCTACGAGCAGTACTTC
d_gene: TRBD1; abundance: .; v_gene: TRBV3-1/TRBV3-2; j_gene: TRBJ1-2; CDR3aa: CASSPGQGVGYTF; CDR3nt: TGTGCCAGCAGCCCGGGACAGGGAGTCGGCTACACCTTC
d_gene: TRBD2; abundance: .; v_gene: TRBV6-5; j_gene: TRBJ2-1; CDR3aa: CASSYSPSGGGEQFF; CDR3nt: TGTGCCAGCAGTTACTCGCCTAGCGGTGGGGGTGAGCAGTTCTTC
d_gene: .; abundance: .; v_gene: TRBV7-2; j_gene: TRBJ1-2; CDR3aa: CASRPAGGTNYGYTF; CDR3nt: TGTGCCAGCAGGCCGGCGGGGGGAACTAACTATGGCTACACCTTC
d_gene: TRBD1; abundance: .; v_gene: TRBV11-2; j_gene: TRBJ1-2; CDR3aa: CASSLAPTGGYGYTF; CDR3nt: TGTGCCAGCAGCTTAGCCCCGACAGGGGGCTATGGCTACACCTTC
d_gene: .; abundance: .; v_gene: TRBV4-1; j_gene: TRBJ1-1; CDR3aa: CASSQDRTASDLNTEAFF; CDR3nt: TGCGCCAGCAGCCAAGATAGGACAGCCTCGGACCTGAACACTGAAGCTTTCTTT
d_gene: .; abundance: .; v_gene: TRBV10-3; j_gene: TRBJ1-2; CDR3aa: CAISGFSDSYGYTF; CDR3nt: TGTGCCATCAGTGGGTTTTCGGACAGCTATGGCTACACCTTC
d_gene: TRBD2; abundance: .; v_gene: TRBV6-1; j_gene: TRBJ2-5; CDR3aa: CASSEKTSGGRWETQYF; CDR3nt: TGTGCCAGCAGTGAAAAGACTAGCGGGGGGCGGTGGGAGACCCAGTACTTC
d_gene: TRBD2; abundance: .; v_gene: TRBV12-5; j_gene: TRBJ2-3; CDR3aa: CASGLGTSEPPDTQYF; CDR3nt: TGTGCTAGTGGTTTAGGGACTAGCGAACCGCCAGATACGCAGTATTTT
d_gene: TRBD2; abundance: once; v_gene: TRBV11-2; j_gene: TRBJ2-3; CDR3aa: CASSLRGSAGGADTQYF; CDR3nt: TGTGCCAGCAGCTTAAGGGGATCGGCGGGGGGAGCAGATACGCAGTATTTT
d_gene: TRBD1; abundance: .; v_gene: TRBV5-4; j_gene: TRBJ1-2; CDR3aa: CASTTGGSYGYTF; CDR3nt: TGTGCCAGCACTACAGGGGGCTCCTATGGCTACACCTTC
d_gene: .; abundance: .; v_gene: TRBV5-6; j_gene: TRBJ1-1; CDR3aa: CASSLNTGTLEAFF; CDR3nt: TGTGCCAGCAGCTTGAATACAGGAACACTGGAAGCTTTCTTT
d_gene: TRBD1; abundance: .; v_gene: TRBV3-1/TRBV3-2; j_gene: TRBJ2-1; CDR3aa: CASSQTGSYNEQFF; CDR3nt: TGTGCCAGCAGCCAGACAGGGAGTTACAATGAGCAGTTCTTC
d_gene: TRBD1; abundance: .; v_gene: TRBV3-1/TRBV3-2; j_gene: TRBJ1-1; CDR3aa: CASSQDFPGQGTEAFF; CDR3nt: TGTGCCAGCAGCCAAGATTTTCCGGGACAGGGGACTGAAGCTTTCTTT
d_gene: .; abundance: .; v_gene: TRBV7-2; j_gene: TRBJ1-5; CDR3aa: CASSPVTGGGDQPQHF; CDR3nt: TGTGCCAGCAGCCCCGTCACGGGAGGAGGCGATCAGCCCCAGCATTTT